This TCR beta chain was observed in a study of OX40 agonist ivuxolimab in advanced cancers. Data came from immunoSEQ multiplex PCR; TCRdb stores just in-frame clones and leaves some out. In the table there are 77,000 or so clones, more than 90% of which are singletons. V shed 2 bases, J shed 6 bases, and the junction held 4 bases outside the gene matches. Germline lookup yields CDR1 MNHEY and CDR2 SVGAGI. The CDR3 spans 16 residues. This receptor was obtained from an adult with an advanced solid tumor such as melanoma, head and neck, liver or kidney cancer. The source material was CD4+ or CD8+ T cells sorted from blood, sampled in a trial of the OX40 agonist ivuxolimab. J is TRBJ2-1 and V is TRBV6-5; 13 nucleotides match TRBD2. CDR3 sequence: CASSYGLAGASNEQFF. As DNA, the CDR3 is TGTGCCAGCAGTTACGGACTAGCGGGGGCCTCCAATGAGCAGTTCTTC.